This T cell receptor (beta chain) was identified during a study of molecular identifiers for immune sequencing clone quantification. CDR1 and CDR2 (germline): LNHDA, SQIVND (reference sequence). The CDR3 runs to 15 residues. With V trimmed by 10 bases and J by 8 bases, 9 bases remained unmatched. Libraries of bulk TCR were made by previously described methods (with listed TCR primers). Via MiXCR, TCRdb re-called the PCR reads, giving one row per CDR3 protein. The sample lists approximately 100,000 distinct CDR3 sequences, over 30% occurring once. Study-wide results and caveats: Whereas naive cells kept under 1% of molecules in clones above 20 RNA copies, such clones held over 98% in effectors.

Libraries of naive CD8 cells were prepared from around 20,000 to 1,000,000 sorted cells using 10%, 30% or 50% RNA. This clonotype came up a few times. The antigen remains undetermined. V usage is TRBV19 and J usage is TRBJ2-1; TRBD2 matches 15 bases. Sequenced: naive CD8+ T cells from blood, with Jurkat cell RNA spiked in. Noted subset: FACS-sorted CD8+CD4-CCR7+CD45RA+ naive T cells. The source of this sequence is a human donor in good health. Some libraries in this study had Jurkat cell RNA spiked in. CDR3 bases: TGTGCCAAAAGGACTAGCGGGAGGGCCTTCCATGAGCAGTTCTTC. It encodes CAKRTSGRAFHEQFF.